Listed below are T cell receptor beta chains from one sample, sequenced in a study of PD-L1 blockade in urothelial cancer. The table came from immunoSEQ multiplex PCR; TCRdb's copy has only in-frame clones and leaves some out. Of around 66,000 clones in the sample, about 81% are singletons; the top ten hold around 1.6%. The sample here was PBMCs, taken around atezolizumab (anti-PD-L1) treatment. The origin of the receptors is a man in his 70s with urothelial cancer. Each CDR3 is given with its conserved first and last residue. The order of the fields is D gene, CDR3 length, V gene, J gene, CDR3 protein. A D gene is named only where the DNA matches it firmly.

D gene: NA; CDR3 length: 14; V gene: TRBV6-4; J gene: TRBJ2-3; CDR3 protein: CASSDSGGTGTQYF
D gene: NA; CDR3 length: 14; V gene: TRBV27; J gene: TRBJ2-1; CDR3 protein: CASRQSVGYGEQFF
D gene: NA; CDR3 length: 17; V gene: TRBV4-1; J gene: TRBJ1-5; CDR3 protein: CASSQDSFTGWNQPQHF
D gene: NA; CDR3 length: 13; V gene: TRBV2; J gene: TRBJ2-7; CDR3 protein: CASSAGSYYEQYF
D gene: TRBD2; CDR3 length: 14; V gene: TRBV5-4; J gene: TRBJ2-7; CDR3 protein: CASSLDAGVREQYF
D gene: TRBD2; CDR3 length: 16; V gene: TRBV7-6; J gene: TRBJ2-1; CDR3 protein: CASNGLAGDGGNEQFF
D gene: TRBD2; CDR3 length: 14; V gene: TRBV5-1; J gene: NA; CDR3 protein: CASSPSGRDDEQYF
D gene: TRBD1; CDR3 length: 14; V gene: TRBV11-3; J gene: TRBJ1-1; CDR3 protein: CASSSWTGRTEAFF
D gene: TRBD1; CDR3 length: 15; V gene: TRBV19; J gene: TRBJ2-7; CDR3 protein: CASSISGTGIYEQYF
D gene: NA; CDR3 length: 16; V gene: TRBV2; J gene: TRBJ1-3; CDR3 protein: CASRRTAATSGNTIYF
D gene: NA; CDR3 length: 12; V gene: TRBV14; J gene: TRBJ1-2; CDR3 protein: CASSQQGGGYTF
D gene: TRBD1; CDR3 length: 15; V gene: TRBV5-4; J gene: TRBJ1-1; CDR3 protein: CASPFLGQENTEAFF
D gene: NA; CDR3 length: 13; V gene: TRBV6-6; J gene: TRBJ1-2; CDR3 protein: CASRGTENYGYTF